The TCR beta chain described here comes from a study of Tregs in tolerant kidney transplant recipients. Looking at the study overall: Mixed chimerism was transient after nonmyeloablative marrow transplants from related graft donors. Whole-study results and caveats: Nucleotide sequences could not be compared across some patients' samples due to primer changes. Antigen-driven expansion was suggested because donor-specific Tregs expanded more than all Tregs in tolerant patients.

Unstimulated Tregs (CD4+CD25+CD127-) and CD4+CD25- non-Tregs were sorted from PBMCs. V lost 5 bases and J lost 4; bases outside the gene matches: 5. Germline assignment: CDR1 GTSNPN and CDR2 SVGIG (reference sequence). There are 13 residues in the CDR3. With regard to this clone: Antigen specificity is unknown.

Produced via immunoSEQ multiplex PCR; TCRdb's table is partial and in-frame only. The table has fewer than 80,000 clones, roughly 89% seen once; the top ten hold approximately 0.39%. This specimen was CD4+ T cells from blood, taken before the transplant. The chain couples TRBV30 to TRBJ1-5, with 7 bases matching TRBD1. This clonotype was obtained from a human donor who received a combined kidney and bone marrow transplant. In nucleotides, the CDR3 is TGTGCCTGGGGAGGGGGCTTTAATCAGCCCCAGCATTTT. As protein: CAWGGGFNQPQHF.